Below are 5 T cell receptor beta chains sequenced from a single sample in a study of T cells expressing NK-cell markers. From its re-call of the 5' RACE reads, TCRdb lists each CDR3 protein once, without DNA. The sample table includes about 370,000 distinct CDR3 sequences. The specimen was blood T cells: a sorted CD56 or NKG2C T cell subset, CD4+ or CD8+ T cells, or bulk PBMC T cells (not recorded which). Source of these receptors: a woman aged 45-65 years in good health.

The CDR3 loop reads CASTSLRLAVNEQFF. V usage is TRBV6-6 and J usage is TRBJ2-1; no DNA is available, so the TRBD2 call from TCRdb remains unchecked. CDR3 length: 15 amino acids. Germline assignment: CDR1 MNHNY and CDR2 SVGAGI (reference sequence).

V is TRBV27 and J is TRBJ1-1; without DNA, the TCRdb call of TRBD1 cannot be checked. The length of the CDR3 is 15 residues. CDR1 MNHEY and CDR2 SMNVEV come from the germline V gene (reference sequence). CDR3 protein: CASRPRDRLTYEAFF.

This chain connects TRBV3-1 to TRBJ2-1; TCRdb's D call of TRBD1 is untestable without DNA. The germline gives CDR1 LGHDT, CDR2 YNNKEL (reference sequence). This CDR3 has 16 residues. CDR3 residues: CASSQDSGFLNNEQFF.

The chain's CDR3 is CASSDRGSPGGELFF. The chain joins TRBV12-3 or TRBV12-4 to TRBJ2-2; as DNA is missing, the TRBD1 call by TCRdb cannot be tested. The CDR3 length is 15 residues.

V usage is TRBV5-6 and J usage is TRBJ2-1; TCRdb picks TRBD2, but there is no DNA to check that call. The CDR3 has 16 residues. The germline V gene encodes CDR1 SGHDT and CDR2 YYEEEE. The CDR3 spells CASTALGESPYNEQFF.